This passage covers 29 T cell receptor beta chains from one sample sequenced in a study of identical twins. TCRdb reprocessed the 5' RACE reads with MiXCR, giving one entry per CDR3 protein. The sample records around 490,000 distinct CDR3 sequences, approximately 16% being singletons. Separately, the same data were catalogued under a study of yellow fever vaccine responses in identical twins.

The sequenced sample was CD4+ T cells sorted from blood. These receptors originate from a woman aged 18-29 years in good health.

This clonotype has a handful of counts. The rearrangement links TRBV7-8 to TRBJ2-7; 13 bases line up with TRBD2. Trimming cost V 4 bases and J 2 bases; bases outside gene matches: 8. This CDR3 has 17 amino acids. Germline assignment: CDR1 SGHVS and CDR2 FQNEAQ. CDR3 region: CASSSLGLAGTTYEQYF. In DNA form, the CDR3 reads TGTGCCAGCAGCTCATTGGGACTAGCGGGGACCACCTACGAGCAGTACTTC.

The chain links TRBV14 to TRBJ2-3; D is uncertain. V lost 1 base and J 2 bases, leaving 4 bases between the germline ends. This CDR3 contains 13 residues. Per germline, CDR1 SGHDN and CDR2 FVKESK. As DNA, the CDR3 is TGTGCCAGCAGCCAAGTCACCACAGATACGCAGTATTTT. Amino acid sequence: CASSQVTTDTQYF.

This clonotype showed up many times. V is TRBV5-1 and J is TRBJ2-1; D is perhaps TRBD2 (5 bases). The V end was cut by 7 bases, the J end by 3 bases, with 14 bases between. The CDR3 covers 14 residues. Per germline, CDR1 SGHRS and CDR2 YFSETQ. CDR3 residues: CASAPSAGYNEQFF. Written as DNA, the CDR3 is TGCGCCAGCGCCCCCTCGGCGGGCTACAATGAGCAGTTCTTC.

The table lists this clonotype with a few counts. The rearrangement links TRBV7-8 to TRBJ2-3; unclear D gene. The CDR3 length is 13 residues. Trimming pared 5 bases from V and 6 bases from J, leaving 12 bases between. Germline CDR1 SGHVS, CDR2 FQNEAQ. DNA of the CDR3: TGTGCCAGCAGCCCGATGCATATGGATACGCAGTATTTT. Its translation: CASSPMHMDTQYF.

V and J are TRBV6-5 and TRBJ2-5; perhaps TRBD1 as D (5 bases). Germline CDR1 MNHEY, CDR2 SVGAGI. Between the trimmed V and J ends, which lost 4 bases and 2 bases, there was a span of 14 bases. CDR3 length equals 15 residues. The CDR3 nucleotides are TGTGCCAGCAGTTTCAGGGCCGAAATACAAGAGACCCAGTACTTC. This gives the protein CASSFRAEIQETQYF.

The chain combines TRBV6-4 with TRBJ2-7; TRBD1 matches at 8 bases. This CDR3 region has 17 residues. V was pared by 6 bases and J by 0 bases, with 13 bases of the junction left unmatched. Germline values: CDR1 MRHNA, CDR2 SNTAGT. The CDR3 nucleotides are TGTGCCAGCAGGCAGCAGGGGGCGGACAAATACTCCTACGAGCAGTACTTC. Amino acid sequence: CASRQQGADKYSYEQYF.

Only a few counts were recorded for this clonotype. The chain carries TRBV24-1 and TRBJ1-5; D is unclear. This CDR3 has 13 amino acids. The germline V gene encodes CDR1 KGHDR and CDR2 SFDVKD. V was clipped by 6 bases and J by 7 bases, with 12 bases between them. The CDR3: CATSTRSNQPQHF. As DNA, the CDR3 is TGTGCCACCAGTACCAGGAGTAACCAGCCCCAGCATTTT.

The chain uses TRBV6-9 and TRBJ1-1; D ambiguous. The CDR3 is made up of 18 amino acids. Per the germline V gene, CDR1 is MNHGY and CDR2 is SVAAGI. V was clipped by 0 bases and J by 1 base, with 18 bases between them. CDR3 sequence reads: CASSYSNLVGGWNTEAFF. DNA for the CDR3: TGTGCCAGCAGTTATTCGAACCTAGTAGGAGGTTGGAACACTGAAGCTTTCTTT.

The chain combines TRBV19 with TRBJ2-1; TRBD2 matches 16 bases. The length of the CDR3 is 19 residues. The V gene's germline CDR1 is LNHDA and CDR2 SQIVND (reference sequence). The J segment lost 3 bases and the V segment lost 5 bases, leaving 10 bases of the junction unmatched. The CDR3 nucleotides read TGTGCCAGTAGTGAACCCCCCGGGACTAGCGGGAGGGGCTACAATGAGCAGTTCTTC. This encodes CASSEPPGTSGRGYNEQFF.

The chain couples TRBV3-1 to TRBJ2-1, with D maybe TRBD2 (6 bases). V was cut by 1 base and J by 9 bases, with 19 bases left in between. Germline V gene lookup returns CDR1 LGHDT and CDR2 YNNKEL (reference sequence). There are 16 residues in the CDR3. CDR3 in DNA: TGTGCCAGCAGCCAAGCTGGGCTAGCGATTCGGGTTGAGCAGTTCTTC. Protein: CASSQAGLAIRVEQFF.

This clonotype was seen more than once but under ten times. The chain has TRBV7-6 and TRBJ2-5, with 8 bases matching TRBD2. Looked up from germline, CDR1 is SGHVS and CDR2 is FNYEAQ. The CDR3 totals 16 residues. With V trimmed by 6 bases and J by 1 base, 10 bases remained unmatched. CDR3 sequence (DNA): TGTGCCAGCAGGTCTAACGCGGGAGGTGCCCAAGAGACCCAGTACTTC. Translating gives CASRSNAGGAQETQYF.

The CDR3 reads CASSPRTATYEQYV. The CDR3 nucleotides are TGTGCCAGCAGTCCGCGGACAGCCACCTACGAGCAGTACGTC. The V call is TRBV28, the J call TRBJ2-7; perhaps TRBD1 as D (6 bases). The V gene's germline CDR1 is MDHEN and CDR2 SYDVKM. V was pared by 5 bases and J by 2 bases, with 13 bases between. The CDR3 sequence is 14 residues long.

The rearrangement uses TRBV11-2 and TRBJ2-3; unclear D gene. V shed 3 bases and J shed 0 bases, with 10 bases lying between them. The germline CDR1 and CDR2 sequences are SGHAT and FQNNGV. The CDR3 is made up of 15 amino acids. CDR3 amino acids: CASSFPVSSTDTQYF. DNA for the CDR3: TGTGCCAGCAGCTTCCCCGTCTCTAGCACAGATACGCAGTATTTT.

The V call is TRBV12-5, the J call TRBJ2-1, with D perhaps TRBD2 (5 bases). The germline V gene encodes CDR1 LGHNT and CDR2 FRNRAP. CDR3 length: 13 amino acids. Trimming left V 3 bases short and J 10 bases short, with 13 bases between. As DNA, the CDR3 is TGTGCTAGTGGTTTTGAGGGAGTCCGGGAGCAGTTCTTC. Translated: CASGFEGVREQFF.

As DNA, the CDR3 is TGTGCCAGCAGAGAGCGGGAGGTAGGGAATGAGCAGTTCTTC. Protein sequence: CASREREVGNEQFF. The chain employs TRBV12-3 or TRBV12-4 and TRBJ2-1, with 9 nucleotides matching TRBD2. The CDR3 contains 14 residues. V dropped 6 bases and J dropped 7; count of bases not matched to a gene: 7.

This clonotype appeared many times. This chain joins TRBV5-1 and TRBJ2-1, with 7 positions matching TRBD1. Germline V gene sequence: CDR1 SGHRS, CDR2 YFSETQ. V was clipped by 1 base and J by 7 bases; unmatched bases: 5. The CDR3 runs 14 residues. The CDR3 region has the DNA TGCGCCAGCAGCTTGATCAGCAGGGGGAATGAGCAGTTCTTC. Encoded protein: CASSLISRGNEQFF.

The rearrangement joins TRBV2 to TRBJ1-1; the D gene is possibly TRBD1 (6 bases). This CDR3 has 14 amino acids. CDR1 and CDR2 from the germline V gene are SNHLY and FYNNEI. Between the trimmed V and J ends, which lost 5 bases and 4 bases, there was a span of 14 bases. The DNA for the CDR3 is TGTGCCAGCAGTCCCCGCGGGGGGCCCACTGAAGCTTTCTTT. It is translated as CASSPRGGPTEAFF. Filled out from reference TRBV2 and TRBJ1-1, the complete variable domain reads EPEVTQTPSHQVTQMGQEVILRCVPISNHLYFYWYRQILGQKVEFLVSFYNNEISEKSEIFDDQFSVERPDGSNFTLKIRSTKLEDSAMYFCASSPRGGPTEAFFGQGTRLTVV.

This clonotype was picked up a small number of times. At one end, the junction sequence differs from germline, possibly due to a read error. The V gene is TRBV6-6, the J gene TRBJ1-6; D is unclear. The germline CDR1 and CDR2 sequences are MNHNY and SVGAGI (reference sequence). This CDR3 has 12 amino acids. This CDR3 is CASRGYSSPLHF. In nucleotides, the CDR3 is TGTGCCAGCAGGGGGTATAGTTCACCCCTCCACTTT.

The V call is TRBV6-4, the J call TRBJ2-2; 9 positions agree with TRBD2. The CDR3 extends over 16 amino acids. The V gene end was trimmed by 5 bases and the J gene end by 0 bases; junction bases not matched to a gene: 4. Looked up from germline, CDR1 is MRHNA and CDR2 is SNTAGT. The CDR3 region is CASSSSGATNTGELFF. The CDR3 DNA sequence: TGTGCCAGCAGTTCTAGCGGGGCCACGAACACCGGGGAGCTGTTTTTT.

The table lists this clonotype with a few counts. The chain employs TRBV3-1 and TRBJ2-2, with 9 nucleotides matching TRBD1. The ends lost 3 bases at V and 5 bases at J; junction bases unmatched: 4. Per germline, CDR1 LGHDT and CDR2 YNNKEL (reference sequence). The CDR3 length is 15 residues. The CDR3 DNA sequence: TGTGCCAGCAGCCACGGGACAGGGAAGACCGGGGAGCTGTTTTTT. Encoded protein: CASSHGTGKTGELFF.

The chain recombines TRBV24-1 with TRBJ2-1; the D is unclear. CDR3 length: 15 residues. CDR1 is KGHDR and CDR2 is SFDVKD in the germline V gene. Trimming took 4 bases from V and 2 from J, leaving 11 bases between them. The CDR3 loop reads CATSDDGLTYNEQFF. In DNA, the CDR3 is TGTGCCACCAGTGACGACGGTCTAACCTACAATGAGCAGTTCTTC.

The V gene is TRBV2, the J gene TRBJ2-1; D uncertain. This CDR3 contains 15 residues. The V end was cut by 7 bases, the J end by 9 bases, with 22 bases between. Looked up from germline, CDR1 is SNHLY and CDR2 is FYNNEI. As DNA, the CDR3 is TGTGCCAGCACCCCCGCCCCCTCGACATCTGGTGAGCAGTTCTTC. Protein sequence: CASTPAPSTSGEQFF.

This clonotype appeared a few times. The chain carries TRBV12-3 or TRBV12-4 and TRBJ1-1; D gene ambiguous. Trimming pared 5 bases from V and 1 base from J, leaving 8 bases between. The CDR3 sequence is 13 residues long. CDR3 region: CASSLQQNTEAFF. CDR3 nucleotide sequence: TGTGCCAGCAGTCTTCAGCAGAACACTGAAGCTTTCTTT.

This clonotype occurred a few times. This rearrangement joins TRBV7-2 to TRBJ2-1, with 13 bases identical to TRBD2. Germline CDR1 and CDR2: SGHTA and FQGNSA. J gave up 0 bases and V 0 bases, and 8 bases lay outside the gene matches. This CDR3 is built from 20 residues. As DNA, the CDR3 is TGTGCCAGCAGCTTAGCTATGACTAGCGGGAGGCTGCGCTCCTACAATGAGCAGTTCTTC. Its protein is CASSLAMTSGRLRSYNEQFF. The entire variable domain, with the rest obtained from reference TRBV7-2 and TRBJ2-1, is as follows: GAGVSQSPSNKVTEKGKDVELRCDPISGHTALYWYRQSLGQGLEFLIYFQGNSAPDKSGLPSDRFSAERTGGSVSTLTIQRTQQEDSAVYLCASSLAMTSGRLRSYNEQFFGPGTRLTVL.

This clonotype was detected a few times. The rearrangement links TRBV29-1 to TRBJ2-5; 16 bases match TRBD2. The CDR3 spans 21 residues. J was trimmed by 5 bases and V by 5 bases; bases with no gene match: 23. CDR1 is SQVTM and CDR2 is ANQGSEA in the germline V gene. The CDR3 is CSVPGLGLAGGISGADETQYF. CDR3 sequence (DNA): TGCAGCGTTCCAGGTTTGGGACTAGCGGGAGGGATCTCGGGCGCGGATGAGACCCAGTACTTC.

The chain has TRBV5-1 and TRBJ2-5, with 7 nucleotides matching TRBD1. The CDR3 covers 15 residues. Losses at the gene ends were 6 bases for V and 4 bases for J; bases not matched to a gene: 12. Looked up from germline, CDR1 is SGHRS and CDR2 is YFSETQ. The CDR3, as DNA: TGCGCCAGCACCCCTGGCGACAGGGACCGAGAGACCCAGTACTTC. Translated: CASTPGDRDRETQYF.

This clonotype was recorded a few times. CDR3 DNA: TGCGCCAGCAGCTTCGGCGGGAACTACAATGAGCAGTTCTTC. Translation: CASSFGGNYNEQFF. The rearrangement uses TRBV5-1 and TRBJ2-1; a possible D gene is TRBD2 (6 bases). V dropped 2 bases and J dropped 3 bases, with 9 bases sitting between them. CDR1 is SGHRS, CDR2 YFSETQ, per germline. CDR3 length equals 14 residues.

This clonotype showed up many times. The J gene is TRBJ2-4, the V gene TRBV5-1, with unresolved D. The CDR3 totals 15 residues. V lost 1 base, J lost 0 bases, and 8 bases lay in between. Germline V lookup: CDR1 SGHRS, CDR2 YFSETQ. The CDR3 DNA sequence: TGCGCCAGCAGCTTGTCTGGGGAAGCCAAAAACATTCAGTACTTC. It is translated as CASSLSGEAKNIQYF.

This clonotype was seen repeatedly, ten times or more. The V and J genes are TRBV5-1 and TRBJ1-3; 8 bases are shared with TRBD1. Per the germline V gene, CDR1 is SGHRS and CDR2 is YFSETQ. After removal of 0 bases from V and 0 bases from J, the junction contained 2 bases not matched to a gene. The CDR3 has 16 amino acids. The CDR3 reads CASSLEGTGSGNTIYF. The CDR3 region has the DNA TGCGCCAGCAGCTTGGAGGGGACAGGCTCTGGAAACACCATATATTTT.